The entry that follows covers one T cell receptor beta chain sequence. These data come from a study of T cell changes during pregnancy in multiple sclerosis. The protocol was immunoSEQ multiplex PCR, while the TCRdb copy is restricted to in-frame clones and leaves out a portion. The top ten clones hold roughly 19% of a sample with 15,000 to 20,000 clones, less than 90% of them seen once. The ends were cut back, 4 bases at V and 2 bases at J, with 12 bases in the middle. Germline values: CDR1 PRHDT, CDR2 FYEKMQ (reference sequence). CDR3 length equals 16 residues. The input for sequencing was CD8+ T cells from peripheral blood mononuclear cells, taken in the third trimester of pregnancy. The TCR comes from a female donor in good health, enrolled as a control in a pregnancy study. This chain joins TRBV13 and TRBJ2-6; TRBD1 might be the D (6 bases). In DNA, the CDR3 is TGTGCCAGCAGCTCACAGGGCTCCACTGGGGCCAACGTCCTGACTTTC. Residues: CASSSQGSTGANVLTF.